This T cell receptor (beta chain) derives from a study of T-cell memory formation after mild COVID-19 (dated by TCRdb to the early 2020s). Regarding the complete study: TCR sequence clusters from the two donors were largely donor specific. In a couple of donors, T-cell clones that expanded and contracted after mild COVID-19 were tracked by sequencing TCRalpha and TCRbeta repertoires over time. The cohort comprised two young, previously healthy adult volunteers, one female and one male.

Summary of the overall study and its limitations: Clones that contracted from day 15 to 85 showed balanced CD4/CD8 phenotypes, whereas a second wave of clones that expanded from day 15 to 37 leaned towards CD4+. Some responding clones were detected in pre-infection memory, which suggested that pre-existing cross-reactive memory T cells had joined the SARS-CoV-2 response. Contracting CD4+ clones turned up mainly in the CM and EM memory subsets, whereas EMRA was where CD8+ clones were enriched. Only two mild cases were covered by the study, and larger cohorts that include severe cases with pre-infection samples were considered necessary. SARS-CoV-2 specificity of the second-wave clones peaking on day 37 was not confirmed.

PBMCs were isolated by Ficoll-Paque density gradient centrifugation. As concerns this clonotype: There is no known antigen for this receptor. No base quality information exists; no much larger clone differs at one position.

The CDR3 numbers 12 residues from cysteine through phenylalanine. CDR3 DNA is the only sequence kept; it has 36 bases, read in frame from the first base. V and J are truncated by 4 bases and 3 bases respectively, leaving an intervening sequence of 6 bases. Sequencing instrument: Illumina NovaSeq 6000. TCRalpha and TCRbeta cDNA libraries were constructed by 5'RACE with constant-segment primers, with sample barcodes and unique molecular identifiers being introduced. RNA was extracted from every sample with Trizol reagent. Amplification of the libraries took two PCR steps, and the second step added a second sample barcode plus Illumina TruSeq adapters. The libraries were sequenced on an Illumina NovaSeq using 2 x 150 bp paired-end reads. Turning to the authors' computational methods: With migec v1.2.7, reads were demultiplexed and then collapsed into UMI-guided consensus sequences. Using mixcr v2.1.11, UMI consensuses were aligned to TRA and TRB V and J templates and then assembled into clonotypes. Clonotypes were classified as expanded or contracted when called significant by both edgeR and NoisET, with noise models trained on biological replicates. For edgeR calls, the cutoffs were a false discovery rate-adjusted p below 0.01 and a log2 fold-change threshold of 1. As an exploratory analysis of dynamics, max-normalized trajectories of the 1000 most abundant clonotypes were examined by PCA with hierarchical clustering. The CD4 or CD8 phenotype of responding clones was assigned using the separately sequenced CD4+ and CD8+ repertoires. The public reads were reanalyzed by TCRdb: fastp trimming at Q25, MiXCR alignment, in-frame beta chains only. All rows with the same CDR3 protein become a single entry with the most common DNA and genes. The V and J calls follow TCRdb's processing rather than the paper's. The sample contains approximately 210,000 distinct CDR3 sequences, around 26% of them found a single time. Of the sample, over 10% falls within the top ten clones.

The source of this sequence is an adult woman who had mild COVID-19 (a few samples of this study predate the infection). The sample titles of this study are shuffled in the database, so cell type and time point are left out; the donor was told from shared clones. The chain couples TRBV12-3 or TRBV12-4 to TRBJ1-1; the D segment could be TRBD1, given 5 matching bases. The material sequenced was PBMCs or a T cell subset sorted from them (not recorded which). The bases read TGTGCCAGCAGTTGGGGCCACACTGAAGCTTTCTTT. It translates as CASSWGHTEAFF.